The 8 T cell receptor beta chains below all came from one sample that was sequenced in a study of radiation and T cells in renal cell carcinoma. Profiled with immunoSEQ multiplex PCR; TCRdb holds only in-frame clones, not every one. Of 150,000 or so clones listed, roughly nine tenths are singletons. Indicated time point: baseline pretreatment blood. Treatment in this sample: 15 Gy SBRT to primary tumor, nephrectomy 4 weeks later. The sequencing here drew on blood, taken from a patient whose treatment included radiotherapy and nephrectomy. These receptor sequences come from a woman in her seventies with renal cell carcinoma.

CDR3 nucleotides: TGCGCCAGCAGCTTGGGGCATAACACAGATACGCAGTATTTT. Translation gives CASSLGHNTDTQYF. This sequence joins TRBV5-1 and TRBJ2-3, with D hard to call. The germline V gene has CDR1 SGHRS and CDR2 YFSETQ. Trimming stripped 0 bases from V and 2 bases from J, with 7 bases between. The CDR3 totals 14 residues.

The chain couples TRBV5-1 to TRBJ2-3; possibly TRBD1 or TRBD2 for D (5 bases each). V was trimmed by 2 bases and J by 0 bases, leaving 13 bases between them. The length of the CDR3 is 16 residues. Germline values: CDR1 SGHRS, CDR2 YFSETQ. The CDR3 loop is CASSLIGTPSTDTQYF. In nucleotides, the CDR3 is TGCGCCAGCAGCTTAATCGGGACCCCTAGCACAGATACGCAGTATTTT.

The rearrangement links TRBV25-1 to TRBJ2-3, with D possibly matching TRBD1 (5 bases). The CDR3 has 14 amino acids. The germline CDR1 and CDR2 sequences are MGHDK and SYGVNS. The V end lost 3 bases, the J end lost 4 bases, and 11 bases lay between the germline ends. The CDR3, as DNA: TGTGCCAGCAGTGACACAGGTCGGGCAGATACGCAGTATTTT. Translated, it gives CASSDTGRADTQYF.

The rearrangement uses TRBV2 and TRBJ1-3, with TRBD1 matching 12 bases. There are 16 residues in the CDR3. Germline loops: CDR1 SNHLY, CDR2 FYNNEI. V trimming: 5 bases; J trimming: 0 bases; junction bases outside the gene matches: 2. The CDR3 sequence: CASSRDRGPSGNTIYF. DNA of the CDR3: TGTGCCAGCAGTAGGGACAGGGGGCCCTCTGGAAACACCATATATTTT.

The chain combines TRBV18 with TRBJ1-6; no firm D call. The V end lost 1 base, the J end lost 0 bases, and 4 bases lay between the germline ends. The CDR3 runs 15 residues. CDR1 is KGHSH, CDR2 LQKENI, per germline. CDR3 sequence (DNA): TGTGCCAGCTCACCACAGGGCTCCTATAATTCACCCCTCCACTTT. It is translated as CASSPQGSYNSPLHF. Using reference TRBV18 and TRBJ1-6 for the parts outside the CDR3, the full variable domain is NAGVMQNPRHLVRRRGQEARLRCSPMKGHSHVYWYRQLPEEGLKFMVYLQKENIIDESGMPKERFSAEFPKEGPSILRIQQVVRGDSAAYFCASSPQGSYNSPLHFGNGTRLTVT.

In its sample, this clone was seen once. The J gene is TRBJ1-1, the V gene TRBV23-1; D uncertain. TRBV23-1 is an ORF, and what it does is uncertain. The CDR3 totals 13 residues. With 7 bases removed from V and 2 bases from J, the gap between germline ends came to 11 bases. The CDR3 loop is CASNGSVNTEAFF. The CDR3 bases are TGCGCCAGCAATGGGTCGGTCAACACTGAAGCTTTCTTT.

The chain combines TRBV18 with TRBJ1-2, with 7 bases aligning to TRBD1. J was trimmed by 2 bases and V by 3 bases; bases with no gene match: 9. This CDR3 spans 16 amino acids. In germline, CDR1 is KGHSH, CDR2 LQKENI. The CDR3 here is CASSPLLRQGNYGYTF. In DNA, the CDR3 is TGTGCCAGCTCACCTCTCCTTAGACAGGGCAACTATGGCTACACCTTC.

A remark on this clone: It may be a read error: a sequence one base away is much more abundant. The rearrangement uses TRBV11-2 and TRBJ1-1; D gene unclear. The CDR3 runs to 11 residues. CDR1 is SGHAT, CDR2 FQNNGV, per germline. Trimming cost V 5 bases and J 2 bases, with 3 bases left between them. Here the CDR3 reads CASSENTEAFF. The CDR3 DNA is TGTGCCAGCAGCGAAAACACTGAAGCTTTCTTT.